The 19 T cell receptor beta chains below all came from one sample that was sequenced in a study of T cell repertoires in cytomegalovirus infection. TCRdb recomputed calls from the reads with MiXCR, one row per CDR3 protein. There are fewer than 1,000,000 distinct CDR3 sequences in the sample; about a third occur only once, and around 15% lies in the top ten. Their cognate antigens are unknown. The sequenced sample was cultured CD8+ T cells from PBMCs, obtained from culture after CMV antigen stimulation. These receptors all come from a human donor in good health (CMV status not recorded). Some clones in this sample may be carry-over from other donors' samples.

This clonotype was seen ten or more times. The CDR3 nucleotides read TGTGCCAGCAGCACCCGGGACAGGGGGAACACTGAAGCTTTCTTT. This translates into CASSTRDRGNTEAFF. The genes are TRBV7-9 and TRBJ1-1, with TRBD1 matching over 10 bases. The CDR3 consists of 15 residues. The junction had 4 bases not matched to a gene; V was cut back by 5 bases and J by 1 base. Germline V gene lookup returns CDR1 SEHNR and CDR2 FQNEAQ (reference sequence).

The J gene is TRBJ2-1, the V gene TRBV5-1, with TRBD1 matching 8 bases. Germline CDR1 and CDR2: SGHRS and YFSETQ. Losses at the gene ends were 1 base for V and 10 bases for J; bases not matched to a gene: 10. CDR3 length: 15 amino acids. The CDR3 loop reads CASSLPGTGEQEQFF. CDR3 bases: TGCGCCAGCAGCTTGCCCGGGACAGGTGAACAGGAGCAGTTCTTC.

The chain employs TRBV6-2 or TRBV6-3 and TRBJ2-2; D remains unclear. The CDR3 consists of 14 residues. CDR1 is MNHEY and CDR2 is SVGEGT in the germline V gene. Trimming removed 2 bases at V and 6 bases at J, with 10 bases between. CDR3 loop: CASSYASVSGELFF. The CDR3 DNA sequence: TGTGCCAGCAGTTACGCCTCTGTATCCGGGGAGCTGTTTTTT.

The chain uses TRBV20-1 and TRBJ1-2; D not certain. Trimming removed 5 bases at V and 11 bases at J, with 9 bases between. Germline CDR1 reads DFQATT; CDR2 reads SNEGSKA (reference sequence). This CDR3 spans 9 amino acids. In DNA form, the CDR3 reads TGCAGTGCTCCGGGGTTGTACACCTTC. It codes for CSAPGLYTF.

The chain has TRBV7-9 and TRBJ2-7; no firm D call. Germline V gene lookup returns CDR1 SEHNR and CDR2 FQNEAQ (reference sequence). V shed 0 bases and J shed 5 bases, with 5 bases lying between them. The CDR3 totals 12 residues. CDR3 amino acids: CASSLAENEQYV. DNA of the CDR3: TGTGCCAGCAGCTTAGCGGAAAACGAGCAGTACGTC.

This sequence joins TRBV19 and TRBJ2-7; 7 bases are a match to TRBD1. Germline CDR1 and CDR2: LNHDA and SQIVND (reference sequence). Trimming removed 7 bases from V and 2 bases from J; junction bases left unmatched: 11. The CDR3 covers 15 residues. CDR3 region: CASTSAGTETYEQYF. CDR3 bases: TGTGCCAGTACCTCCGCCGGGACAGAAACCTACGAGCAGTACTTC.

This sequence joins TRBV6-6 and TRBJ1-1; the D gene is possibly TRBD1 (5 bases). The CDR3 has 15 residues. Germline lookup yields CDR1 MNHNY and CDR2 SVGAGI (reference sequence). Trimming removed 2 bases at V and 2 bases at J, with 12 bases between. The CDR3 coding sequence is TGTGCCAGCAGTTACGTTTCCGGGGGAAACACTGAAGCTTTCTTT. As protein: CASSYVSGGNTEAFF.

CDR3 in DNA: TGTGCCAGTGCGGGCCGCCCCTACGAGCAGTACGTC. Its translation: CASAGRPYEQYV. V is TRBV19 and J is TRBJ2-7, with TRBD2 as a possible D gene (5 bases). The CDR3 consists of 12 residues. Trimming removed 8 bases at V and 2 bases at J, with 10 bases between. Germline-derived CDR1 and CDR2 are LNHDA and SQIVND (reference sequence).

The chain links TRBV19 to TRBJ1-4; D not certain. CDR1 is LNHDA, CDR2 SQIVND, per germline (reference sequence). The ends were cut back, 5 bases at V and 8 bases at J, with 12 bases in the middle. This CDR3 region has 13 residues. CDR3: CASSPTPGEKLFF. The CDR3 nucleotides are TGTGCCAGTAGTCCCACCCCTGGGGAAAAACTGTTTTTT.

The table lists this clonotype with many counts. The chain employs TRBV7-2 and TRBJ1-2; perhaps TRBD1 as D (5 bases). CDR3 length: 14 amino acids. V lost 7 bases and J 7 bases, leaving 19 bases between the germline ends. The germline V gene encodes CDR1 SGHTA and CDR2 FQGNSA. CDR3 loop: CASTPSPQGGGYTF. CDR3 nucleotides: TGTGCCAGCACCCCTTCCCCCCAGGGAGGTGGCTACACCTTC.

This clonotype was seen more than once but under ten times. The chain links TRBV6-1 to TRBJ2-2; weak D call: TRBD2 (5 bases). Germline CDR1 reads MNHNS; CDR2 reads SASEGT. The CDR3 loop spans 15 amino acids. V lost 1 base, J lost 7 bases, and 13 bases lay in between. CDR3 amino acids: CASSEVGGRDGELFF. CDR3 bases: TGTGCCAGCAGTGAAGTTGGTGGGAGAGACGGGGAGCTGTTTTTT.

The sample holds many counts of this clonotype. V and J are TRBV7-9 and TRBJ1-2; maybe TRBD1 (5 bases). The CDR3 is 14 residues long. V was clipped by 5 bases and J by 5 bases, with 15 bases between them. Germline CDR1 is SEHNR and CDR2 is FQNEAQ (reference sequence). The CDR3 DNA is TGTGCCAGCAGCCCCCAGGGCCTTGGGTATGGCTACACCTTC. Its translation is CASSPQGLGYGYTF.

This clonotype was counted a few times. The CDR3 nucleotides read TGCGCCAGCAGTATGACCTCCGGTCCCGGGGAGCTGTTTTTT. It translates to CASSMTSGPGELFF. The V call is TRBV5-1, the J call TRBJ2-2; D gene unclear. Germline V gives CDR1 SGHRS, CDR2 YFSETQ. The CDR3 has 14 amino acids. Trimming took off 5 bases at V and 6 bases at J, with 14 bases between the two ends.

In this sample, this clonotype turned up a few times. The chain uses TRBV4-1 and TRBJ2-1, with 11 bases fitting TRBD1. The germline V gene encodes CDR1 MGHRA and CDR2 YSYEKL. The CDR3 runs to 16 residues. J gave up 5 bases and V 3 bases, and 6 bases lay outside the gene matches. CDR3 loop: CASSQPGQGANNEQFF. As DNA, the CDR3 is TGCGCCAGCAGCCAGCCCGGACAGGGGGCTAACAATGAGCAGTTCTTC.

The table lists this clonotype with many counts. V gene TRBV7-8 combines with J gene TRBJ1-2; 8 bases match TRBD1. This CDR3 spans 16 amino acids. Germline CDR1 SGHVS, CDR2 FQNEAQ. V dropped 0 bases and J dropped 2; count of bases not matched to a gene: 5. For the CDR3, the DNA is TGTGCCAGCAGCTTAGCGCTTCCAGGGGGCAACTATGGCTACACCTTC. Its protein is CASSLALPGGNYGYTF.

This clonotype was seen a few times. The rearrangement joins TRBV6-2 or TRBV6-3 to TRBJ2-3, with D possibly TRBD2 on 6 matching bases. CDR3 size: 16 residues. Germline-derived CDR1 and CDR2 are MNHEY and SVGEGT. The V and J ends lost 1 base and 2 bases respectively, with 13 bases between them. CDR3 in amino acids: CASSYLGDSDTDTQYF. DNA for the CDR3: TGTGCCAGCAGTTACTTAGGGGACTCCGACACAGATACGCAGTATTTT.

This clonotype was seen only a few times. This chain uses TRBV24-1 with TRBJ2-3; the D is unclear. Germline CDR1 KGHDR, CDR2 SFDVKD. V lost 5 bases and J 0 bases, leaving 8 bases between the germline ends. The CDR3 has 14 residues. The CDR3 protein is CATSGAGSTDTQYF. In nucleotides, the CDR3 is TGTGCCACCAGTGGGGCAGGAAGCACAGATACGCAGTATTTT.

The chain employs TRBV6-5 and TRBJ1-1; the D is unclear. This CDR3 spans 15 amino acids. Trimming took off 3 bases at V and 1 base at J, with 12 bases between the two ends. The germline V gene has CDR1 MNHEY and CDR2 SVGAGI. CDR3 DNA: TGTGCCAGCAGTTATAGTCCGGACGGGAACACTGAAGCTTTCTTT. This translates into CASSYSPDGNTEAFF.

The chain uses TRBV11-2 and TRBJ2-1; D perhaps matches TRBD1 (5 bases). The CDR3 has 18 residues. V lost 0 bases and J 3 bases, leaving 18 bases between the germline ends. From germline, CDR1 is SGHAT and CDR2 FQNNGV. CDR3 region: CASSLDPGRRGIYNEQFF. The DNA of the CDR3 is TGTGCCAGCAGCTTAGATCCCGGTAGAAGGGGAATCTACAATGAGCAGTTCTTC. Based on the CDR3 plus reference TRBV11-2 and TRBJ2-1, the full variable domain is EAGVAQSPRYKIIEKRQSVAFWCNPISGHATLYWYQQILGQGPKLLIQFQNNGVVDDSQLPKDRFSAERLKGVDSTLKIQPAKLEDSAVYLCASSLDPGRRGIYNEQFFGPGTRLTVL.